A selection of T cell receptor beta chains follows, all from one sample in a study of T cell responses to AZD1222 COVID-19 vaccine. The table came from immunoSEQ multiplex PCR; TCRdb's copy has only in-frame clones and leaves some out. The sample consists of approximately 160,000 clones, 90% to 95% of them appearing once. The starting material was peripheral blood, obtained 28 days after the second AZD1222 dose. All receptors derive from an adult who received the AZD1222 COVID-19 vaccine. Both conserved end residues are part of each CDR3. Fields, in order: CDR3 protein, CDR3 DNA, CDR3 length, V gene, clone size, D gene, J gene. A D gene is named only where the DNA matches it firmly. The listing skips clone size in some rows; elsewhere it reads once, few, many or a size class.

CDR3 protein: CASSSAGVNEQFF; CDR3 DNA: TGTGCCAGCAGCAGCGCCGGGGTCAATGAGCAGTTCTTC; CDR3 length: 13; V gene: TRBV11-2; clone size: -; D gene: -; J gene: TRBJ2-1
CDR3 protein: CSAWEVGTEAFF; CDR3 DNA: TGCAGCGCCTGGGAGGTGGGGACTGAAGCTTTCTTT; CDR3 length: 12; V gene: TRBV29-1; clone size: -; D gene: -; J gene: TRBJ1-1
CDR3 protein: CASSLEGARGRNQPQHF; CDR3 DNA: TGTGCCAGCAGCTTAGAGGGGGCCAGGGGGCGGAATCAGCCCCAGCATTTT; CDR3 length: 17; V gene: TRBV7-2; clone size: -; D gene: TRBD1; J gene: TRBJ1-5
CDR3 protein: CASSGRGTAEAFF; CDR3 DNA: TGTGCCAGCAGCGGCAGGGGGACGGCTGAAGCTTTCTTT; CDR3 length: 13; V gene: TRBV7-9; clone size: -; D gene: TRBD1; J gene: TRBJ1-1
CDR3 protein: CATSDSRWGRTEAFF; CDR3 DNA: TGTGCCACCAGTGATTCACGATGGGGCCGCACTGAAGCTTTCTTT; CDR3 length: 15; V gene: TRBV24-1; clone size: -; D gene: -; J gene: TRBJ1-1
CDR3 protein: CASNLAGGGSTDTQYF; CDR3 DNA: TGTGCCAGCAACCTAGCGGGAGGGGGGAGCACAGATACGCAGTATTTT; CDR3 length: 16; V gene: TRBV3-1/TRBV3-2; clone size: -; D gene: TRBD2; J gene: TRBJ2-3
CDR3 protein: CAWSASFTSGNTIYF; CDR3 DNA: TGTGCCTGGAGTGCCAGTTTTACCTCTGGAAACACCATATATTTT; CDR3 length: 15; V gene: TRBV30; clone size: -; D gene: -; J gene: TRBJ1-3
CDR3 protein: CASSVQRNTEAFF; CDR3 DNA: TGTGCCAGCAGTGTTCAGCGGAACACTGAAGCTTTCTTT; CDR3 length: 13; V gene: TRBV2; clone size: -; D gene: -; J gene: TRBJ1-1
CDR3 protein: CASRSPGLAYEQYF; CDR3 DNA: TGTGCCAGCAGGTCCCCGGGACTAGCGTACGAGCAGTACTTC; CDR3 length: 14; V gene: TRBV6-6; clone size: -; D gene: TRBD2; J gene: TRBJ2-7
CDR3 protein: CASSLSRGDEAFF; CDR3 DNA: TGTGCCAGCAGTTTATCGAGGGGGGATGAAGCTTTCTTT; CDR3 length: 13; V gene: TRBV27; clone size: -; D gene: -; J gene: TRBJ1-1
CDR3 protein: CASSQTHNRGEQFF; CDR3 DNA: TGCGCCAGCAGCCAAACCCATAATAGAGGCGAGCAGTTCTTC; CDR3 length: 14; V gene: TRBV4-3; clone size: -; D gene: -; J gene: TRBJ2-1
CDR3 protein: CSASEGSRPSQPQHF; CDR3 DNA: TGCAGTGCTAGTGAGGGCTCTAGGCCGAGTCAGCCCCAGCATTTT; CDR3 length: 15; V gene: TRBV20-1; clone size: -; D gene: -; J gene: TRBJ1-5
CDR3 protein: CASSRPSGRAYNEQFF; CDR3 DNA: TGTGCCAGCAGTAGACCAAGCGGGAGGGCCTACAATGAGCAGTTCTTC; CDR3 length: 16; V gene: TRBV9; clone size: -; D gene: TRBD2; J gene: TRBJ2-1
CDR3 protein: CASSEGQVKQETQYF; CDR3 DNA: TGTGCCAGCAGTGAAGGACAGGTGAAGCAAGAGACCCAGTACTTC; CDR3 length: 15; V gene: TRBV2; clone size: -; D gene: -; J gene: TRBJ2-5
CDR3 protein: CASSRTANTGELFF; CDR3 DNA: TGTGCCAGTAGCAGAACAGCGAACACCGGGGAGCTGTTTTTT; CDR3 length: 14; V gene: TRBV19; clone size: -; D gene: -; J gene: TRBJ2-2
CDR3 protein: CASTGLWNTEAFF; CDR3 DNA: TGTGCCAGCACCGGGCTCTGGAACACTGAAGCTTTCTTT; CDR3 length: 13; V gene: TRBV9; clone size: -; D gene: -; J gene: TRBJ1-1
CDR3 protein: CATMSGTGLSDVNEQFF; CDR3 DNA: TGCGCCACCATGAGTGGGACAGGGCTGTCCGATGTCAATGAGCAGTTCTTC; CDR3 length: 17; V gene: TRBV5-1; clone size: -; D gene: TRBD1; J gene: TRBJ2-1
CDR3 protein: CASSSTGQLNQPQHF; CDR3 DNA: TGTGCCAGCAGTTCTACGGGACAGCTAAATCAGCCCCAGCATTTT; CDR3 length: 15; V gene: TRBV27; clone size: -; D gene: TRBD1; J gene: TRBJ1-5
CDR3 protein: CASSLAPLYSPLHF; CDR3 DNA: TGTGCCAGCAGCTTAGCGCCCCTCTATTCACCCCTCCACTTT; CDR3 length: 14; V gene: TRBV7-2; clone size: -; D gene: -; J gene: TRBJ1-6
CDR3 protein: CASSDPYSATNEKLFF; CDR3 DNA: TGTGCCAGCAGTGACCCCTACAGTGCAACTAATGAAAAACTGTTTTTT; CDR3 length: 16; V gene: TRBV2; clone size: -; D gene: -; J gene: TRBJ1-4
CDR3 protein: CASSPGQGEETQYF; CDR3 DNA: TGTGCCAGCAGCCCAGGGCAGGGAGAGGAGACCCAGTACTTC; CDR3 length: 14; V gene: TRBV5-6; clone size: -; D gene: -; J gene: TRBJ2-5
CDR3 protein: CASSSRVTWDQPQHF; CDR3 DNA: TGTGCCAGCAGTTCCAGGGTGACCTGGGATCAGCCCCAGCATTTT; CDR3 length: 15; V gene: TRBV28; clone size: -; D gene: -; J gene: TRBJ1-5
CDR3 protein: CASSYGTGTSTDTQYF; CDR3 DNA: TGCGCCAGCAGCTACGGGACAGGGACTAGCACAGATACGCAGTATTTT; CDR3 length: 16; V gene: TRBV5-1; clone size: -; D gene: TRBD1; J gene: TRBJ2-3
CDR3 protein: CASSSLQDRNRGSPQHF; CDR3 DNA: TGTGCCAGCAGCTCCCTCCAAGACCGAAATCGAGGCTCGCCCCAGCATTTT; CDR3 length: 17; V gene: TRBV28; clone size: -; D gene: -; J gene: TRBJ1-5
CDR3 protein: CASSEFRFLLRAPEAFF; CDR3 DNA: TGTGCCAGCAGTGAATTCAGGTTCCTACTCAGGGCACCTGAAGCTTTCTTT; CDR3 length: 17; V gene: TRBV2; clone size: once; D gene: -; J gene: TRBJ1-1